This T cell receptor beta chain derives from a study of blood T cells in healthy people across ages. The second PCR ran about 6 to 11 cycles with a sample-barcoded 5' primer and J-beta primers. MiXCR was run by TCRdb on the 5' RACE reads, yielding one entry per CDR3 protein. The sample records 980,000 or so distinct CDR3 sequences, around 46% being singletons. The authors drew about 10 milliliters of peripheral blood from each donor. The CDR3 totals 14 residues. V was pared by 2 bases and J by 4 bases, with 12 bases between. Germline assignment: CDR1 MNHEY and CDR2 SVGEGT. The V gene is TRBV6-2 or TRBV6-3, the J gene TRBJ2-7, with D possibly being TRBD2 (6 bases). The sequencing input was blood. The sequence came from a man aged 25-40 years in good health. The CDR3 loop is CASSYQGGPYEQYF. CDR3 DNA sequence: TGTGCCAGCAGTTACCAAGGAGGGCCTTACGAGCAGTACTTC.